This TCR beta chain was profiled in a study of cytomegalovirus exposure and HLA in healthy donors (dated by TCRdb to about 2017). Turning to the overall study: In an earlier analysis of under 750 of the donors, roughly 300 Gb of sequence data and 100 million or so unique TCR beta sequences from roughly 190 million T cells were reported. About 280 gigabases of sequencing data and 70 million to 100 million unique TCR sequences were included in an early release covering 550 to 650 HLA-typed donors. Among the roughly 390 genotyped donors, approximately 76% belonged to the genetic ancestry cluster associated with self-reported Caucasian donors. The study was designed to test whether signatures of past pathogen exposure could be identified by cataloging public T cell receptors. Using immunosequencing, the study profiled T cell repertoires from roughly 650 subjects and related those repertoires to cytomegalovirus serostatus. A separate validation cohort of approximately 120 different subjects was used in addition to the roughly 640-subject first cohort. To predict cytomegalovirus infection status, the study brought together high-throughput TCR immunosequencing, statistical association of individual TCRs with disease status, and machine learning. A later analysis re-examined previously published TCR beta repertoires from hundreds of donors and added high-resolution HLA genotyping to investigate patterns of TCR occurrence. The later analysis used no new phenotypic data to find candidate immune exposures, relying instead on TCR beta sequences and their occurrence across donors. In an earlier analysis of 550 to 700 of the donors, high-throughput TCR beta sequencing was used to judge whether each TCR beta V gene segment behaved as functional or pseudogenic. Alongside the repertoire data, information on donor age, sex, ethnicity and CMV serostatus was compiled. A later genetic analysis used genome-wide SNP genotypes for 398 of the 666 donors, treating that subset as a discovery cohort. All discovery cohort repertoires had been generated using a single sequencing platform. HLA typing included class I and class II loci at four-digit resolution. Typing coverage varied by locus: roughly 620-640 donors for A, B, C, DRB1 and DQB1; 500 to 550 for DQA1; some 610 for DPA1; 450 to 480 for DPB1. Five DR-DQ haplotypes were treated as single units for association and clustering because of strong linkage in the cohort. Among some 410 genotyped donors of the cohort, an average of around 240,000 unique TCR beta nucleotide sequences were sequenced per donor, 15% to 20% of them non-productive. The research as a whole found: In an earlier analysis of approximately 590 of the donors, most TCR beta V segments were observed in productive rearrangements about 87% or about 30% of the time, broadly matching IMGT annotations. The cohort was sequenced for TCR beta chains only, and without alpha or paired-chain data the features that could be detected were limited. Correlated functional status among segregating V segments might be attributable to linkage disequilibrium, but an unknown experimental factor could not be ruled out. Several of the top co-occurrence clusters appeared to be linked to parvovirus B19, influenza, CMV and Epstein-Barr virus, according to a later analysis. Some 16 rarely observed V segments, including chromosome 9 orphons, were excluded from the earlier analysis of approximately 500 of the donors because counts were too low. The authors suggested that the approach could potentially be generalized to other disease states and immunological phenotypes. Sequencing depth was assumed to be roughly uniform across donors in the presence/absence analyses, though that assumption may not hold. Compared with the roughly 700-donor mean, donors in an Asian-associated ancestry cluster had fewer N-insertions in productive TCRs, according to a later genetic analysis. Cytomegalovirus status was reported to be diagnosed by the classifier with high specificity and sensitivity in both the original and validation cohorts. A cluster of highly shared sequence variants was judged likely to be a technical artifact of the sequencing pipeline. CMV serostatus was the only immune exposure information available for the cohort. In a later analysis, some 18,000 TCR beta sequences were associated with specific HLA alleles at a false discovery rate of 0.05. An association between a missense DCLRE1C variant and V-gene and J-gene trimming of TCR beta chains was found in a later genetic analysis and replicated in an independent cohort. Some IMGT-functional V segments, including TRBV6-2 and TRBV6-3, could not be distinguished by the 87-base-pair reads and were therefore excluded. Assigning TCR associations to individual alleles was difficult when HLA alleles, especially DR and DQ, strongly co-occurred. Most TCR sequences were observed very rarely across donors, whereas some public TCRs were present in many individuals. A few of the identified cytomegalovirus-associated TCR beta chains were confirmed in vitro to be specific for cytomegalovirus antigens. A further reported finding was that TCR beta sequences accurately predicted the HLA-A and HLA-B alleles for most subjects in the first cohort. A later analysis found that HLA-associated TCR beta chains were more clonally expanded and had lower generation probabilities than equally common non-associated chains. HLA typing was unavailable for some donors at each locus, so association tests used only the typed subset. Most CMV-associated TCR beta chains appeared to be HLA-restricted in a later analysis, and the HLA associations seemed to be driven largely by CMV exposure. In a later analysis, TCR association rates were found to vary across HLA loci, with the most associated TCRs seen for DRB1 alleles and the fewest for HLA-C alleles. A total of 164 TCR beta chains were listed by the study as associated with cytomegalovirus.

CDR1 and CDR2 are drawn from the germline V gene: MRHNA, SNTAGT. The junction carries 12 bases between V and J, which are trimmed by 6 bases and 1 base respectively. The CDR3 numbers 14 residues from cysteine through phenylalanine. Just the 42-base CDR3 DNA is kept, in frame starting at base 1. The cohort was made up of hundreds of healthy bone marrow donors. All cohort members were sampled while nominally healthy, although unrecorded immune exposures were likely present. The donor was CMV seronegative and belonged to the group of 380 or so seronegative cohort members. Each donor provided a peripheral blood sample, and peripheral blood mononuclear cells were used for TCR beta sequencing. Genomic DNA extraction from the blood cell samples was performed with the Qiagen DNeasy Blood Extraction Kit. The method behind the library was the immunoSEQ multiplex PCR assay. The multiplex PCR relied on a mix of 60 forward primers for TCR Vbeta segments and 13 reverse primers for TCR Jbeta segments. A multiplex PCR assay on genomic DNA amplified the CDR3 region of rearranged TCR beta genes. On the Illumina HiSeq System, the amplified TCR beta libraries were sequenced as 87-base-pair reads. In the source study's methods: A later analysis tallied around 87 million unique TCR beta chains across the 666 repertoires, and around 10 million of those chains were shared by two or more donors. Raw reads were error-corrected and collapsed into unique sequences by a nearest-neighbor algorithm in which closely related sequences were merged to remove PCR and sequencing errors. CDR3 sequences were aligned to IMGT reference sequences to assign V, D and J gene segments. For a sequence to be retained, at least a six-nucleotide match to both a V gene segment and a J gene segment was required. A rearrangement counted as productive if the CDR3 had no stop codons and remained in frame with V and J, and every other rearrangement counted as non-productive. Following IMGT convention, CDR3 was defined as the stretch from the second conserved V-encoded cysteine up to the conserved J-encoded phenylalanine. In an earlier analysis of 550 to 650 of the donors, sequences lacking an unambiguous match to a single V gene segment were excluded. In an earlier analysis of more than 500 of the donors, a V segment was called functional when productive rearrangements were above 56.7%, and segregating when the standard deviation between donors exceeded 5%. A statistical classification framework was built for diagnosing cytomegalovirus status from the catalog of TCR beta chain sequences. A later analysis assigned V and J genes by comparing TCR nucleotide sequences with IMGT/GENE-DB human TR gene sequences. In a later analysis, CDR3 sequences and most-parsimonious VDJ recombination scenarios were assigned using the TCRdist pipeline. In a later analysis, every TCR beta chain was defined by the combination of its CDR3 amino acid sequence and its V-gene family, and reads without a unique V-gene family were dropped. In a later analysis, around 650 highly shared, low-generation-probability nucleotide sequences were removed to address suspected cross-contamination and a sequencing artifact. For each public chain, a later analysis derived a clonal expansion index from normalized ranks of inferred template counts within each repertoire. In a later analysis, generation probabilities were computed using a VDJ recombination model fitted to out-of-frame rearrangements, and the results were checked against IGoR. Hypergeometric tests were used in a later analysis to score TCR-TCR, TCR-HLA and TCR-CMV co-occurrence, with a repertoire-size bias correction applied to the TCR pairs. A later analysis estimated false discovery rates by permuting HLA or CMV assignments 20 times. In a later analysis, co-occurring TCRs were grouped using DBSCAN, and TCRdist sequence similarity was added for clustering within HLA-allele-positive subsets. For co-occurrence clustering, repertoires with fewer than 30,000 or more than 120,000 public chains were excluded, along with five repertoires with anomalous nucleotide sharing. TCRdb retrieved this table from immuneACCESS and kept in-frame rearrangements only. Not all clones are present; in checked studies, unresolved V genes account for under half, and no reason is known for the remainder. V and J calls and clone size come straight from that table; D and trimming were deduced from the DNA. The sample has 30,000 to 35,000 clones on record. The ten most abundant clones make up under 4.5% of the sample.

Details on this clone: Its antigen specificity is not known.

The sequencing input was PBMCs. The origin of this receptor is a man between 35 and 55 years old in good health and CMV-seronegative. The receptor chain draws on TRBV6-4 and TRBJ1-1; there is no confident call for the D gene. This receptor carries the CDR3 CASRERVGNTEAFF. The nucleotide sequence reads as follows: TGTGCCAGCAGAGAGAGGGTAGGGAACACTGAAGCTTTCTTT.